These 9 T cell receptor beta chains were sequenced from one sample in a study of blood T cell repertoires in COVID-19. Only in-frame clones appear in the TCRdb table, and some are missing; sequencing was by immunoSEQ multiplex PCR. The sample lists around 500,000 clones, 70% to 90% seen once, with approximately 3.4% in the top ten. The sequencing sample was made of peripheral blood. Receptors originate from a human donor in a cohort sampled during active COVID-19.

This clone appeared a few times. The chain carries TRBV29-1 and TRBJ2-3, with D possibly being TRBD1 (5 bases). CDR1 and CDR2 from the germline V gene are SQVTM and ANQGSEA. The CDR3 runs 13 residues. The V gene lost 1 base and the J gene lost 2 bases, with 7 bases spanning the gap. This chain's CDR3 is CSVEAGSTDTQYF. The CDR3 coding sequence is TGCAGCGTTGAAGCAGGGTCCACAGATACGCAGTATTTT.

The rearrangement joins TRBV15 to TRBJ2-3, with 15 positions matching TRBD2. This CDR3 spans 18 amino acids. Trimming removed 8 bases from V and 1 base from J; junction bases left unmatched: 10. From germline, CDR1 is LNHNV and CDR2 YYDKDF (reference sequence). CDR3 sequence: CATRLGLAGGPGTDTQYF. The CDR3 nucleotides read TGTGCCACCCGTCTCGGACTAGCGGGAGGGCCAGGCACAGATACGCAGTATTTT.

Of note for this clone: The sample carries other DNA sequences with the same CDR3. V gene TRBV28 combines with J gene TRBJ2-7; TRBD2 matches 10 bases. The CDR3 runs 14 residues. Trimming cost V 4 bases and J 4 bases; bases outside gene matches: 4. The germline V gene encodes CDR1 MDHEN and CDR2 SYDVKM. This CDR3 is CASSSPGLAYEQYF. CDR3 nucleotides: TGTGCCAGCAGTTCCCCGGGACTAGCGTACGAGCAGTACTTC.

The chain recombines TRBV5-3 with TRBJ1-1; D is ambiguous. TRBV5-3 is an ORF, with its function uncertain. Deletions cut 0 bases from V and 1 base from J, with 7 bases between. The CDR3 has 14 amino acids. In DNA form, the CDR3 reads TGTGCCAGAAGCTTGGCCACTAGGAACACTGAAGCTTTCTTT. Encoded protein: CARSLATRNTEAFF.

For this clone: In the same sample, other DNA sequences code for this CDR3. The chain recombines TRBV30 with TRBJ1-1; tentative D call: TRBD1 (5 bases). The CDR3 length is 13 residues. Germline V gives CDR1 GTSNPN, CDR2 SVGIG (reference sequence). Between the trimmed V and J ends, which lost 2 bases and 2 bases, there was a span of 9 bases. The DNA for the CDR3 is TGTGCCTGGAGTCGGACAAGCAACACTGAAGCTTTCTTT. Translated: CAWSRTSNTEAFF.

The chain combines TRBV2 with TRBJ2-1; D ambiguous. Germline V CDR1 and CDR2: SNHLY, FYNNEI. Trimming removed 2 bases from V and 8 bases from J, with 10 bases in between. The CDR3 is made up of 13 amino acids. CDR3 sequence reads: CASSELSFDEQFF. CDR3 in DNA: TGTGCCAGCAGTGAACTGTCGTTCGATGAGCAGTTCTTC. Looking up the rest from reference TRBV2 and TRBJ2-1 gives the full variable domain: EPEVTQTPSHQVTQMGQEVILRCVPISNHLYFYWYRQILGQKVEFLVSFYNNEISEKSEIFDDQFSVERPDGSNFTLKIRSTKLEDSAMYFCASSELSFDEQFFGPGTRLTVL.

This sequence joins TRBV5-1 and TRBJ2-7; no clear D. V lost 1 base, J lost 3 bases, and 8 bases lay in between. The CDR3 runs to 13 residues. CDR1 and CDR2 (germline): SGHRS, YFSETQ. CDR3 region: CASSLSQYYEQYF. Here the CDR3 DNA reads TGCGCCAGCAGCTTGAGTCAGTACTACGAGCAGTACTTC.

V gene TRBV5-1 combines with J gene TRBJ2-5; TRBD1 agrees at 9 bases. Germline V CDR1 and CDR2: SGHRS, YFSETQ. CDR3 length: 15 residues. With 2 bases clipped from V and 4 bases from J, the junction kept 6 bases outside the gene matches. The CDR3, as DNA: TGCGCCAGCAGCTTATCCGGGACAGGGCGAGAGACCCAGTACTTC. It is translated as CASSLSGTGRETQYF.

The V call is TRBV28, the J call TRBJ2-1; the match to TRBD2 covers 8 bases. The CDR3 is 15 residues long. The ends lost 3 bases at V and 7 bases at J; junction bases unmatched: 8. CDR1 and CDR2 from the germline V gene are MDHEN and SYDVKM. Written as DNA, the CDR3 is TGTGCCAGCAGTTTCTTTCTAGCGGGTATGAATGAGCAGTTCTTC. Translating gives CASSFFLAGMNEQFF. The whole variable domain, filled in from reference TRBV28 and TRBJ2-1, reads DVKVTQSSRYLVKRTGEKVFLECVQDMDHENMFWYRQDPGLGLRLIYFSYDVKMKEKGDIPEGYSVSREKKERFSLILESASTNQTSMYLCASSFFLAGMNEQFFGPGTRLTVL.